A selection of T cell receptor beta chains follows, all from one sample in a study of T cell repertoires in cytomegalovirus infection. A single record per CDR3 protein comes from TCRdb applying MiXCR to the reads. The repertoire holds around 300,000 distinct CDR3 sequences, with over 20% as singletons. Sequenced input: PBMCs. These receptors all come from a human donor in good health (CMV status not recorded). Some clones in this sample may be carry-over from other donors' samples. Each CDR3 is given with its conserved first and last residue.

j_gene,v_gene,CDR3aa
TRBJ1-2,TRBV7-9,CASSLATGRNYGYTF
TRBJ2-3,TRBV20-1,CSARDRHTDTQYF
TRBJ2-1,TRBV7-8,CASSLAQGNEQFF
TRBJ1-1,TRBV12-3/TRBV12-4,CASSPHRVKSTEAFF
TRBJ1-1,TRBV6-5,CASSSLGTGGGLNTEAFF
TRBJ2-7,TRBV28,CASSLWGLQRHEQYF
TRBJ2-7,TRBV9,CASSVALAGVYEQYF
TRBJ2-1,TRBV7-8,CASSPGGPYNEQFF
TRBJ2-1,TRBV10-3,CAIEDRGSRDEQFF
TRBJ2-5,TRBV7-2,CASSLSYQGETQYF
TRBJ2-2,TRBV29-1,CSVGGLNTGELFF
TRBJ1-2,TRBV20-1,CSAPIQGARGYTF
TRBJ2-1,TRBV11-3,CASSLGTSGRPNEQFF
TRBJ2-1,TRBV7-2,CASSFVGLEQFF
TRBJ2-7,TRBV15,CATSPSARGSSYEQYF
TRBJ2-6,TRBV20-1,CSASDRSILSGANVLTF
TRBJ1-2,TRBV10-3,CAISEYGGTRNYGYTF
TRBJ1-2,TRBV28,CASSLELRGGNYGYTF
TRBJ2-5,TRBV7-2,CASSPSRNQETQYF
TRBJ1-1,TRBV7-2,CASSLGGQGAIIMNTEAFF
TRBJ1-3,TRBV7-2,CASSLALAGTGNTIYF
TRBJ1-3,TRBV6-1,CASSEAYSGTGSGNTIYF
TRBJ2-7,TRBV20-1,CSARALHEQYF
TRBJ1-5,TRBV28,CASSFRQIKNQPQHF
TRBJ2-1,TRBV29-1,CSVDYGGQGWNEQFF
TRBJ2-1,TRBV5-4,CASSASSRSRNEQFF
TRBJ2-1,TRBV15,CATSRDRARINEQFF